The 6 T cell receptor beta chains listed next were all sequenced from one sample in a study of blood T cell repertoires in COVID-19 (dated by TCRdb to about 2020). The library relied on the immunoSEQ multiplex PCR assay. Sourced from immuneACCESS, this table was stored by TCRdb with only in-frame sequences that have V and J called. A share of the clones is absent; for the studies checked, an unresolved V gene accounts for under half, and the remainder has no known explanation. The sample table records over 200,000 clones; roughly 90% of these occur just once. Around 0.84% of the sample belongs to the ten largest clones. Sequenced input: peripheral blood. These receptors all come from a man aged 55 to 70 with COVID-19, enrolled during active disease.

The CDR3 nucleotides are TGTGCCAGCAGCGTAGGAGGGGGCTTGGTGGACGGGGAGCTGTTTTTT. Translating it yields CASSVGGGLVDGELFF. The V call is TRBV9, the J call TRBJ2-2; TRBD1 agrees at 7 bases. CDR1 SGDLS and CDR2 YYNGEE come from the germline V gene. Trimming cost V 0 bases and J 7 bases; bases outside gene matches: 9. The CDR3 loop spans 16 amino acids. The variable domain in full, with the rest retrieved from reference TRBV9 and TRBJ2-2, is DSGVTQTPKHLITATGQRVTLRCSPRSGDLSVYWYQQSLDQGLQFLIQYYNGEERAKGNILERFSAQQFPDLHSELNLSSLELGDSALYFCASSVGGGLVDGELFFGEGSRLTVL.

The V call is TRBV7-9, the J call TRBJ2-1; a possible D gene is TRBD2 (6 bases). The CDR3 has 15 residues. V was trimmed by 5 bases and J by 8 bases, leaving 19 bases between them. Germline V gives CDR1 SEHNR, CDR2 FQNEAQ (reference sequence). The CDR3 DNA reads as TGTGCCAGCAGCCCATGGGGGACTTCTGGGGATGAGCAGTTCTTC. Protein: CASSPWGTSGDEQFF.

V is TRBV29-1 and J is TRBJ2-5; perhaps TRBD2 as D (5 bases). The germline gives CDR1 SQVTM, CDR2 ANQGSEA. Trimming took off 3 bases at V and 5 bases at J, with 10 bases between the two ends. The CDR3 contains 12 residues. The CDR3 nucleotides are TGCAGCGTTGATCGGGGAAGGGAGACCCAGTACTTC. The encoded protein is CSVDRGRETQYF.

Worth noting for this clone: Compared with germline, one end of the junction differs, possibly owing to a read error. The chain has TRBV7-2 and TRBJ2-2; the match to TRBD1 covers 10 bases. The length of the CDR3 is 15 residues. CDR1 is SGHTA and CDR2 is FQGNSA in the germline V gene. For the CDR3, the DNA is TGTGCCAGCAGCTTTGGGACAGGGGTCACCGGGGAGCTGTTTTTC. This translates into CASSFGTGVTGELFF.

This clone was recorded a few times. At one end, the junction sequence differs from germline, possibly due to a read error. J is TRBJ1-4 and V is TRBV18; TRBD1 matches at 9 bases. The V gene's germline CDR1 is KGHSH and CDR2 LQKENI. The CDR3 consists of 14 residues. CDR3 residues: CASSRGTGSEELFF. DNA of the CDR3: TGTGCCAGCTCACGCGGGACAGGGTCTGAAGAACTGTTTTTT.

The chain links TRBV11-1 to TRBJ1-4; tentative D call: TRBD1 (5 bases). Trimming shortened V by 11 bases and J by 8 bases, and 15 bases separated the two germline ends. From germline, CDR1 is SGHAT and CDR2 FQDESV (reference sequence). There are 12 residues in the CDR3. The CDR3 sequence: CACGGEREKLFF. The CDR3 bases are TGTGCCTGCGGGGGAGAGAGAGAAAAACTGTTTTTT.